The subject of this entry is one TCR beta chain. The sample comes from a study of shared clonotypes between healthy human individuals. Assay: immunoSEQ multiplex PCR; the TCRdb copy retains only in-frame clones and omits some. The sample shows hundreds of thousands of clones, approximately 79% of them seen only once. V was shortened by 5 bases and J by 5 bases, with 12 bases between the two germline ends. CDR1 MDHEN and CDR2 SYDVKM come from the germline V gene. The CDR3 covers 13 residues. Sequenced sample: memory CD4+ T cells sorted from blood. Subset here: CD45RA-negative fraction. The J gene is TRBJ2-5, the V gene TRBV28, with a possible D match to TRBD2 (6 bases). The clonotype was recovered from a woman aged 25 to 39 in good health. The CDR3 sequence: CASSGGVLETQYF. The CDR3 bases are TGTGCCAGCAGTGGAGGGGTTTTGGAGACCCAGTACTTC.